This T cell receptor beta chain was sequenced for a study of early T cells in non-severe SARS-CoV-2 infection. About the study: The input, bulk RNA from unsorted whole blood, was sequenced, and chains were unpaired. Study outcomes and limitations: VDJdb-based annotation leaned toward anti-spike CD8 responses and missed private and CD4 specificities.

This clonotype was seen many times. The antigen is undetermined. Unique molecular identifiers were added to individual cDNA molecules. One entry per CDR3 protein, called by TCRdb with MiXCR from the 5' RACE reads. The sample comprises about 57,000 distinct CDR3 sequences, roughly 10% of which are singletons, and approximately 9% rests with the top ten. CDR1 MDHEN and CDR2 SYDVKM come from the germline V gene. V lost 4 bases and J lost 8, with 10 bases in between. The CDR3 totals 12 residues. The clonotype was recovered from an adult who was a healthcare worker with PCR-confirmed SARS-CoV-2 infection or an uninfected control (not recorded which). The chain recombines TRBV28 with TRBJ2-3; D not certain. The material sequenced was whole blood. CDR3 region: CASSYSRRTQYF. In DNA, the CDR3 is TGTGCCAGCAGTTACTCTAGGCGTACGCAGTATTTT.